Below are 8 T cell receptor beta chains sequenced from a single sample in a study of cytomegalovirus exposure and HLA in healthy donors. Vbeta (60) and Jbeta (13) primers were used in the PCR. This table comes from immunoSEQ multiplex PCR, and its TCRdb copy is limited to in-frame clones, with some not included. The sample has around 160,000 clones, about four fifths seen once. Material for sequencing was PBMCs. These receptors all come from a male donor in good health and CMV-seropositive.

In regard to this clone: One end of the junction varies from germline; a read error may be responsible. The chain is built from TRBV19 and TRBJ2-6; tentative D call: TRBD1 (6 bases). Germline V gene lookup returns CDR1 LNHDA and CDR2 SQIVND (reference sequence). The CDR3 has 16 amino acids. CDR3 region: CASSRQQGAGANGLTF. The CDR3 DNA sequence: TGTGCCAGTAGTCGACAACAGGGTGCTGGGGCCAACGGCCTGACTTTC. The complete variable domain, with remaining parts taken from reference TRBV19 and TRBJ2-6, reads DGGITQSPKYLFRKEGQNVTLSCEQNLNHDAMYWYRQDPGQGLRLIYYSQIVNDFQKGDIAEGYSVSREKKESFPLTVTSAQKNPTAFYLCASSRQQGAGANGLTFGAGSRLTVL.

V usage is TRBV6-1 and J usage is TRBJ2-3; D not resolved. Trimming pared 7 bases from V and 2 bases from J, leaving 4 bases between. Germline CDR1 is MNHNS and CDR2 is SASEGT. The CDR3 covers 11 residues. The CDR3 protein is CASTSTDTQYF. CDR3 nucleotide sequence: TGTGCCAGCACGTCCACAGATACGCAGTATTTT.

The rearrangement links TRBV6-6 to TRBJ2-3; 8 positions match TRBD2. The V gene end was trimmed by 7 bases and the J gene end by 1 base; junction bases not matched to a gene: 1. This CDR3 is built from 13 residues. CDR1 is MNHNY and CDR2 is SVGAGI in the germline V gene (reference sequence). The CDR3 spells CASNGRGTDTQYF. Written as DNA, the CDR3 is TGTGCCAGCAACGGGAGGGGCACAGATACGCAGTATTTT.

The chain combines TRBV28 with TRBJ2-2; D uncertain. Germline V gene sequence: CDR1 MDHEN, CDR2 SYDVKM. The CDR3 runs to 13 residues. Deletions cut 8 bases from V and 7 bases from J, with 14 bases between. CDR3 bases: TGTGCCAGCTGCCTAAACCTCATCGGGGAGCTGTTTTTT. It translates to CASCLNLIGELFF.

This sequence joins TRBV10-3 and TRBJ2-7; D is undetermined. Trimming removed 10 bases at V and 2 bases at J, with 18 bases between. Per the germline V gene, CDR1 is ENHRY and CDR2 is SYGVKD. The CDR3 runs 14 residues. DNA for the CDR3: TGTGCCACCCTAAACCTAATTTTGCCCTACGAGCAGTACTTC. Its protein product is CATLNLILPYEQYF.

This chain connects TRBV30 to TRBJ1-2; TRBD1 aligns across 7 bases. Germline CDR1 is GTSNPN and CDR2 is SVGIG (reference sequence). The CDR3 length is 16 residues. V trimming: 1 base; J trimming: 4 bases; junction bases outside the gene matches: 12. CDR3 sequence reads: CAWSGSRGLKGYGYTF. DNA of the CDR3: TGTGCCTGGAGTGGGAGCAGGGGGTTGAAAGGCTATGGCTACACCTTC.

As regards this clone: The junction departs from germline at one end; a sequencing error may be responsible. The gene calls are TRBV5-1 and TRBJ2-6, with D perhaps TRBD2 (6 bases). The CDR3 is made up of 14 amino acids. CDR1 and CDR2 (germline): SGHRS, YFSETQ. CDR3 region: CASSSGTGANGLTF. CDR3 coding DNA: TGCGCCAGCAGCTCCGGGACTGGGGCCAACGGCCTGACTTTC.

This clone was seen only a few times. The rearrangement links TRBV5-1 to TRBJ2-5; TRBD1 matches at 9 bases. The V gene end was trimmed by 2 bases and the J gene end by 5 bases; junction bases not matched to a gene: 4. CDR1 and CDR2 from the germline V gene are SGHRS and YFSETQ. The CDR3 contains 14 residues. CDR3 residues: CASSFTGGEETQYF. The CDR3 DNA is TGCGCCAGCAGCTTTACAGGGGGCGAGGAGACCCAGTACTTC.